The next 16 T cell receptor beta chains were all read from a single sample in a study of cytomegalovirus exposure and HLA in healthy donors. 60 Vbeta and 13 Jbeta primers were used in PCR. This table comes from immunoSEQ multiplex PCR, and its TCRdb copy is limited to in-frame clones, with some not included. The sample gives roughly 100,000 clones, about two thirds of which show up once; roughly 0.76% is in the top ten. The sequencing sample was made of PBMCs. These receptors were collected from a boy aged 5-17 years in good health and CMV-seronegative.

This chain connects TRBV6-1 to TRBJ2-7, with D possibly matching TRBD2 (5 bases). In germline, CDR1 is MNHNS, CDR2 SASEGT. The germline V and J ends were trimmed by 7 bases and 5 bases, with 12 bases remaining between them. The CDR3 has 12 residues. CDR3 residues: CASKRLADEQYF. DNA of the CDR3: TGTGCCAGCAAAAGGCTAGCTGACGAGCAGTACTTC.

The CDR3 sequence is CASRLGGTIYF. The CDR3 coding sequence is TGTGCCAGCCGCCTGGGCGGCACCATATATTTT. This chain joins TRBV5-4 and TRBJ1-3, with unresolved D. This CDR3 is built from 11 residues. The germline V gene has CDR1 SGHNT and CDR2 YYREEE (reference sequence). The V gene lost 7 bases and the J gene lost 9 bases, with 11 bases spanning the gap. Based on the CDR3 plus reference TRBV5-4 and TRBJ1-3, the full variable domain is ETGVTQSPTHLIKTRGQQVTLRCSSQSGHNTVSWYQQALGQGPQFIFQYYREEENGRGNFPPRFSGLQFPNYSSELNVNALELDDSALYLCASRLGGTIYFGEGSWLTVV.

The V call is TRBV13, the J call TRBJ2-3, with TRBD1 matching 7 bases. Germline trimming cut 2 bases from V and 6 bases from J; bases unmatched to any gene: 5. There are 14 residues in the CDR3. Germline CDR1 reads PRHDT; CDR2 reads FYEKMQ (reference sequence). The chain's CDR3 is CASSLKGAMDTQYF. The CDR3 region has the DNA TGTGCCAGCAGCTTAAAGGGGGCCATGGATACGCAGTATTTT.

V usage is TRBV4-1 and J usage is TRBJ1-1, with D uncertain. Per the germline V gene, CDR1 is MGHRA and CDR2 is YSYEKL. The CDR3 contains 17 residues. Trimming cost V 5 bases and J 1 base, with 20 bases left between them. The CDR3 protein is CASSTPLRGPKNTEAFF. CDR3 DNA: TGCGCCAGCAGCACCCCTCTCCGGGGTCCCAAGAACACTGAAGCTTTCTTT.

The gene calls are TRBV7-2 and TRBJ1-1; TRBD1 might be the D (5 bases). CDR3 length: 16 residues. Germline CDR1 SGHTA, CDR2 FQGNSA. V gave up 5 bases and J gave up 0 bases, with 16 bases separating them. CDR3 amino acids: CASSHRRGGMNTEAFF. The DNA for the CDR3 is TGTGCCAGCAGCCATAGGCGGGGCGGGATGAACACTGAAGCTTTCTTT.

The CDR3 DNA sequence: TGTGCCAGCTCTTGGAGGGATGAGCAGTTCTTC. Translating gives CASSWRDEQFF. This chain uses TRBV27 with TRBJ2-1, with a weak D call TRBD2 (6 bases). The CDR3 is made up of 11 amino acids. Germline-derived CDR1 and CDR2 are MNHEY and SMNVEV (reference sequence). V shed 8 bases and J shed 8 bases, with 10 bases lying between them.

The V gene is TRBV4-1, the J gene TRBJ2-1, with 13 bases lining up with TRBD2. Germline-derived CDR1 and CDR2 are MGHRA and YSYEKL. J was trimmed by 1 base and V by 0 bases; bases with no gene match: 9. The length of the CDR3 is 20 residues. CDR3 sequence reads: CASSQDSRTSGRTSYNEQFF. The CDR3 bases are TGCGCCAGCAGCCAAGATAGCAGGACTAGCGGGAGAACATCCTACAATGAGCAGTTCTTC.

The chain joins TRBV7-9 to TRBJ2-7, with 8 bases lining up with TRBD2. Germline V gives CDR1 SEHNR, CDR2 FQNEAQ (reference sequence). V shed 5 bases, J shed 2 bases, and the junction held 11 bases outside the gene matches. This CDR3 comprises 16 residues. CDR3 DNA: TGTGCCAGCAGCCCCGTGTCTAGCGGGTACCCCTACGAGCAGTACTTC. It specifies CASSPVSSGYPYEQYF.

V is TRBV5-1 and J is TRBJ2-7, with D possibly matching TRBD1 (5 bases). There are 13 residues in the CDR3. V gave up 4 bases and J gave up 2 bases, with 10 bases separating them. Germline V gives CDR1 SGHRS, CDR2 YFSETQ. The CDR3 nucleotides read TGCGCCAGCAGCGTGACAGTTACCTACGAGCAGTACTTC. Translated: CASSVTVTYEQYF.

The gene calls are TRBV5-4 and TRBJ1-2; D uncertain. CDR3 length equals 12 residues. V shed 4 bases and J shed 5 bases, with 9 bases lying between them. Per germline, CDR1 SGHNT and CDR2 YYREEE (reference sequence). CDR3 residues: CASSPDSYGYTF. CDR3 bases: TGTGCCAGCAGCCCAGACTCATATGGCTACACCTTC.

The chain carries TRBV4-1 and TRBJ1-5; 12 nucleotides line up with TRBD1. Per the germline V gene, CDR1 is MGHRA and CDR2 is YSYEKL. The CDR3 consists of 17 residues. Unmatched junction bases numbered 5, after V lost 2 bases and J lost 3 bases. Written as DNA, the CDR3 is TGCGCCAGCAGCCAAAAGGGGACAGGGGGCGACAATCAGCCCCAGCATTTT. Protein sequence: CASSQKGTGGDNQPQHF.

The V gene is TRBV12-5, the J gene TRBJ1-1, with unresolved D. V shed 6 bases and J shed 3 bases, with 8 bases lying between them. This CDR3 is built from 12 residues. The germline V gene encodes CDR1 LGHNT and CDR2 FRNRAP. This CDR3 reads CASGPQDTEAFF. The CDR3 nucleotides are TGTGCTAGTGGCCCGCAGGACACTGAAGCTTTCTTT.

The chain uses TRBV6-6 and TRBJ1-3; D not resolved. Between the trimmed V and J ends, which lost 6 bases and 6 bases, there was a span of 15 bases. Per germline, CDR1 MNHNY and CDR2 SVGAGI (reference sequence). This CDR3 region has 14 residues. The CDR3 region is CASSLKKSVNTIYF. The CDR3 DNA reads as TGTGCCAGCAGCCTTAAAAAATCGGTAAACACCATATATTTT.

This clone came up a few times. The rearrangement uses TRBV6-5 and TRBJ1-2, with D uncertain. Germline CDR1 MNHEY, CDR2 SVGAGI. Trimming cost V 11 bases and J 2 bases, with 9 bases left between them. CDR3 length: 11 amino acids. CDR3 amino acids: CASGENYGYTF. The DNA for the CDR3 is TGTGCCTCCGGGGAGAACTATGGCTACACCTTC.

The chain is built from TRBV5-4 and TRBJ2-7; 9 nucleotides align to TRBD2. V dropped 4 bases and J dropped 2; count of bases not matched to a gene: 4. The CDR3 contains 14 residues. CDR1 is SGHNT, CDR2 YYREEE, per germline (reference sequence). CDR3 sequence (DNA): TGTGCCAGCAGCCGCGGGGGGGCTCCCTACGAGCAGTACTTC. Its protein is CASSRGGAPYEQYF.

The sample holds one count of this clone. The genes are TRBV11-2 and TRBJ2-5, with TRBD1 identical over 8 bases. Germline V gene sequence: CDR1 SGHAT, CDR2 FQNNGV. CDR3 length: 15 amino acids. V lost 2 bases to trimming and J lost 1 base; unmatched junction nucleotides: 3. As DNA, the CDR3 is TGTGCCAGCAGCTTACCAGGGGGCTCCCAAGAGACCCAGTACTTC. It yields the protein CASSLPGGSQETQYF.